The rows below give T cell receptor beta chains drawn from one sample of a study of sequential checkpoint blockade in melanoma. Sequencing was performed with immunoSEQ multiplex PCR; in TCRdb, only in-frame clones are kept and a portion is missing. The sample holds 15,000 to 20,000 clones, roughly 70% seen once. This specimen was CD8+ T cells sorted from blood (inferred from file names), taken from a patient given nivolumab and ipilimumab in sequence. These receptors all stem from a human donor with melanoma. Each CDR3 is given with its conserved first and last residue. D genes are given only for firm matches. Rows may omit the clone size; those that give it use once, few, many or a size class.

clone_size: once; j_call: TRBJ2-7; v_call: TRBV6-6; cdr3_length: 12; d_call: -; cdr3_nt: TGTGCCAGCAGTTTCAGCGAGTACGAGCAGTACTTC; cdr3_aa: CASSFSEYEQYF
clone_size: once; j_call: TRBJ2-1; v_call: TRBV7-2; cdr3_length: 15; d_call: TRBD2; cdr3_nt: TGTGCCAGCAGCTTAGAGGGGACTAACTACAATGAGCAGTTCTTC; cdr3_aa: CASSLEGTNYNEQFF
clone_size: -; j_call: TRBJ2-7; v_call: TRBV27; cdr3_length: 16; d_call: -; cdr3_nt: TGTGCCAGCAGTCCGGGTCGCGGTACAGGGACCTACGAGCAGTACTTC; cdr3_aa: CASSPGRGTGTYEQYF
clone_size: -; j_call: TRBJ1-1; v_call: TRBV5-1; cdr3_length: 14; d_call: -; cdr3_nt: TGCGCCAGCAGCTTGTCTTCAGGGAACACTGAAGCTTTCTTT; cdr3_aa: CASSLSSGNTEAFF
clone_size: -; j_call: TRBJ2-7; v_call: TRBV27; cdr3_length: 14; d_call: TRBD1; cdr3_nt: TGTGCCAGCAGTCAAAAGGGGACAGCTACCGAGCAGTACTTC; cdr3_aa: CASSQKGTATEQYF
clone_size: medium-sized; j_call: TRBJ2-7; v_call: TRBV7-9; cdr3_length: 14; d_call: TRBD1; cdr3_nt: TGTGCCAGCAGCGGACAGGGGGCGCAAGCCGAGCAGTACTTC; cdr3_aa: CASSGQGAQAEQYF
clone_size: -; j_call: TRBJ2-3; v_call: TRBV7-6; cdr3_length: 12; d_call: -; cdr3_nt: TGTGCCAGCAGTCCGGACTACCTTACGCAGTATTTT; cdr3_aa: CASSPDYLTQYF
clone_size: -; j_call: TRBJ2-3; v_call: TRBV9; cdr3_length: 16; d_call: -; cdr3_nt: TGTGCCAGCAGTAAAACGGGGAAGTATAGCACAGATACGCAGTATTTT; cdr3_aa: CASSKTGKYSTDTQYF
clone_size: -; j_call: TRBJ1-1; v_call: TRBV19; cdr3_length: 17; d_call: -; cdr3_nt: TGTGCCAGTAGTAAATCCCTTGATCGTGGAGTGAACACTGAAGCTTTCTTT; cdr3_aa: CASSKSLDRGVNTEAFF
clone_size: -; j_call: TRBJ2-7; v_call: TRBV4-3; cdr3_length: 15; d_call: -; cdr3_nt: TGCGCCAGCAGCCAAGACGGTGGAGGGGGGGACGAGCAGTACTTC; cdr3_aa: CASSQDGGGGDEQYF
clone_size: once; j_call: TRBJ2-2; v_call: TRBV4-2; cdr3_length: 17; d_call: TRBD1; cdr3_nt: TGTGCCAGCAGCCGAAATACAGGGGGTGCAAACACCGGGGAGCTGTTTTTT; cdr3_aa: CASSRNTGGANTGELFF
clone_size: -; j_call: TRBJ2-7; v_call: TRBV7-8; cdr3_length: 14; d_call: TRBD1; cdr3_nt: TGTGCCAGCAGCGTAACAGGGGGACCCTACGAGCAGTACTTC; cdr3_aa: CASSVTGGPYEQYF
clone_size: -; j_call: TRBJ2-7; v_call: TRBV4-1; cdr3_length: 15; d_call: TRBD2; cdr3_nt: TGCGCCAGCAGCCAAGTTCCGGGAGGTACCTACGAGCAGTACTTC; cdr3_aa: CASSQVPGGTYEQYF
clone_size: -; j_call: TRBJ2-3; v_call: TRBV10-3; cdr3_length: 13; d_call: -; cdr3_nt: TGTGCCATGCAGACTAGTTACGGAGATACGCAGTATTTT; cdr3_aa: CAMQTSYGDTQYF
clone_size: -; j_call: TRBJ2-4; v_call: TRBV6-6; cdr3_length: 14; d_call: TRBD1; cdr3_nt: TGTGCCAGCAGTTACGGACAGGGGCCAAACATTCAGTACTTC; cdr3_aa: CASSYGQGPNIQYF
clone_size: -; j_call: TRBJ1-1; v_call: TRBV27; cdr3_length: 13; d_call: -; cdr3_nt: TGTGCCAGCAGTTTCGGCGGCAACACTGAAGCTTTCTTT; cdr3_aa: CASSFGGNTEAFF
clone_size: -; j_call: TRBJ2-4; v_call: TRBV4-3; cdr3_length: 15; d_call: -; cdr3_nt: TGCGCCAGCAGCCAAGGCGTCGGAGGGAAAAACATTCAGTACTTC; cdr3_aa: CASSQGVGGKNIQYF
clone_size: -; j_call: TRBJ2-2; v_call: TRBV6-5; cdr3_length: 14; d_call: TRBD2; cdr3_nt: TGTGCCAGCGCGGGGGGCGCGAACACCGGGGAGCTGTTTTTT; cdr3_aa: CASAGGANTGELFF
clone_size: few; j_call: TRBJ1-6; v_call: TRBV7-9; cdr3_length: 14; d_call: -; cdr3_nt: TGTGCCAGCACCCCGGACAGATATAATTCACCCCTCCACTTT; cdr3_aa: CASTPDRYNSPLHF
clone_size: once; j_call: TRBJ2-1; v_call: TRBV7-3; cdr3_length: 15; d_call: TRBD1; cdr3_nt: TGTGCCAGCAGCTCGTCCGGGACAGGGGGAGGCGAGCAGTTCTTC; cdr3_aa: CASSSSGTGGGEQFF
clone_size: once; j_call: TRBJ2-1; v_call: TRBV15; cdr3_length: 15; d_call: -; cdr3_nt: TGTGCCACCAGCAGAGGGGGGGAGGCCTACAATGAGCAGTTCTTC; cdr3_aa: CATSRGGEAYNEQFF
clone_size: -; j_call: TRBJ2-3; v_call: TRBV7-6; cdr3_length: 18; d_call: TRBD2; cdr3_nt: TGTGCCAGCAGCCTGATCCGGACTAGCGGGGGGGTCACAGATACGCAGTATTTT; cdr3_aa: CASSLIRTSGGVTDTQYF
clone_size: -; j_call: TRBJ2-2; v_call: TRBV7-9; cdr3_length: 17; d_call: -; cdr3_nt: TGTGCCAGCAGCTTAGAGAGGGGCAGGGGGAACACCGGGGAGCTGTTTTTT; cdr3_aa: CASSLERGRGNTGELFF
clone_size: -; j_call: TRBJ2-1; v_call: TRBV5-1; cdr3_length: 13; d_call: -; cdr3_nt: TGCGCCAGCAGCCCCGGGTCCATCAATGAGCAGTTCTTC; cdr3_aa: CASSPGSINEQFF
clone_size: -; j_call: TRBJ2-7; v_call: TRBV4-1; cdr3_length: 13; d_call: -; cdr3_nt: TGCGCCAGCAGCCCAACACAGGACTACGAGCAGTACTTC; cdr3_aa: CASSPTQDYEQYF
clone_size: -; j_call: TRBJ2-7; v_call: TRBV4-2; cdr3_length: 17; d_call: TRBD2; cdr3_nt: TGTGCCAGCAGCCAGGGACTAGCGGGAGGGGACCACTACGAGCAGTACTTC; cdr3_aa: CASSQGLAGGDHYEQYF
clone_size: -; j_call: TRBJ1-1; v_call: TRBV6-5; cdr3_length: 14; d_call: TRBD1; cdr3_nt: TGTGCCAGCTGTCTGCGACAGGGGACCACTGAAGCTTTCTTT; cdr3_aa: CASCLRQGTTEAFF
clone_size: -; j_call: TRBJ2-7; v_call: TRBV7-8; cdr3_length: 13; d_call: TRBD2; cdr3_nt: TGTGCCAGCAGCTTAGACAGCGGGAACGAACAGTACTTC; cdr3_aa: CASSLDSGNEQYF